This T cell receptor (beta chain) was sequenced during a study of T cells in localized non-small cell lung cancer. TCRdb's copy holds only in-frame clones and misses some; the assay was immunoSEQ multiplex PCR. The sample shows 35,000 to 40,000 clones, 80% to 90% of them seen only once. The material was peripheral blood, obtained before any cancer treatment. The clonotype was recovered from a woman aged 40 to 75 with stage I lung adenocarcinoma.

CDR3 coding DNA: TGTGCCAGCAGCTTGCGCCTGGGACTAGCGGCCTACGAGCAGTACTTC. Protein product: CASSLRLGLAAYEQYF. This chain joins TRBV5-6 and TRBJ2-7; 11 positions match TRBD2. The CDR3 extends over 16 amino acids. CDR1 SGHDT and CDR2 YYEEEE come from the germline V gene. The V and J ends lost 1 base and 2 bases, in that order; junction bases with no gene match: 5.